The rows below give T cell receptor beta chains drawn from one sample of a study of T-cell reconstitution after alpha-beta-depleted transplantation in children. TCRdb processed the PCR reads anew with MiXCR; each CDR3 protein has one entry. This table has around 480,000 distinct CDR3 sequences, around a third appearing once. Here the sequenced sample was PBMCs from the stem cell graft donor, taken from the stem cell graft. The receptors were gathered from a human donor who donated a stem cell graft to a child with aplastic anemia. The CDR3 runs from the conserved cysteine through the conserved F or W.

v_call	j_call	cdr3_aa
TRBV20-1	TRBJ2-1	CSARAGDPWSSYNEQFF
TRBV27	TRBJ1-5	CASSPTFSNQPQHF
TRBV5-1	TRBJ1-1	CASSLEGQGRTEAFF
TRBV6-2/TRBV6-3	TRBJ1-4	CASSYSRRDNEKLFF
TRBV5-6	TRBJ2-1	CASSSIRHRQFF
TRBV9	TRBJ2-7	CASSVGLSYEQYF
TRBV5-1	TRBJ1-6	CASSTRQGNNSPLHF
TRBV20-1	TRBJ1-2	CSARATVAGYTF
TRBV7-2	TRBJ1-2	CASSSGVYGYTF
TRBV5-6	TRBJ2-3	CASSLPPTGTDTQYF
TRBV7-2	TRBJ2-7	CASSTTITYEQYF
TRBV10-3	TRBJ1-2	CATLAHYGYTF
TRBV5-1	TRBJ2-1	CASSLASGSLGNEQFF
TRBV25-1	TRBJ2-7	CASSESGSQSEQYF
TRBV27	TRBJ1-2	CASKPRRGPNYGYTF
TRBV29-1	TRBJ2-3	CSVLSGRARTQYF